This entry is about one T cell receptor beta chain. The assay was immunoSEQ multiplex PCR, and TCRdb's table has in-frame clones only and misses some. In the table there are approximately 220,000 clones, more than 65% of which are singletons. Trimming left V 3 bases short and J 3 bases short, with 11 bases between. This CDR3 region has 14 residues. The germline V gene has CDR1 ENHRY and CDR2 SYGVKD. This specimen comes from a study of blood T cell repertoires in COVID-19. The sequence derives from a woman between 55 and 75 years old with acute or convalescent COVID-19. The rearrangement joins TRBV10-3 to TRBJ1-2; D is possibly TRBD1 (6 bases). Material for sequencing was peripheral blood. This chain's CDR3 is CAISDGQSDYGYTF. The CDR3 DNA follows: TGTGCCATCAGTGACGGACAGTCGGACTATGGCTACACCTTC.